The 19 T cell receptor beta chains presented below share a single source sample, sequenced in a study of molecular identifiers for immune sequencing clone quantification. TCRdb re-called the PCR reads through MiXCR, storing one row per CDR3 protein. The sample yields roughly 630,000 distinct CDR3 sequences, 25% seen once. The sequenced material came from naive CD8+ T cells from blood, with Jurkat cell RNA spiked in. The subset denotes: FACS-sorted CD8+CD4-CCR7+CD45RA+ naive T cells. These receptors all come from a human donor in good health. Some libraries in this study had Jurkat cell RNA spiked in.

The V and J genes are TRBV27 and TRBJ2-2; D remains unclear. Deletions cut 4 bases from V and 4 bases from J, with 7 bases between. The CDR3 has 13 amino acids. The germline CDR1 and CDR2 sequences are MNHEY and SMNVEV (reference sequence). The CDR3 region is CASSSHSTGELFF. DNA for the CDR3: TGTGCCAGCAGTTCCCACAGCACCGGGGAGCTGTTTTTT.

Of note for this clonotype: One end of the junction fails to match germline, which may point to a read error. The J gene is TRBJ1-2, the V gene TRBV5-3; D possibly corresponds to TRBD1 (6 bases). TRBV5-3 is placed among ORFs of uncertain function. The CDR3 extends over 14 amino acids. CDR3 nucleotides: TGTGCCAGCAGCTTGGACAGAATTAACTATGGCTACACCTTC. Its translation is CASSLDRINYGYTF.

This sequence joins TRBV6-5 and TRBJ2-2; D gene uncertain. The CDR3 is 16 residues long. In germline, CDR1 is MNHEY, CDR2 SVGAGI. The ends were cut back, 1 base at V and 0 bases at J, with 9 bases in the middle. CDR3 residues: CASSYWPSSNTGELFF. Written as DNA, the CDR3 is TGTGCCAGCAGTTACTGGCCTTCCTCGAACACCGGGGAGCTGTTTTTT.

J is TRBJ2-7 and V is TRBV12-3 or TRBV12-4; weak D call: TRBD2 (5 bases). Trimming took off 10 bases at V and 3 bases at J, with 13 bases between the two ends. The CDR3 sequence is 12 residues long. The CDR3 nucleotides read TGTGCCACCCGAAACCGGGGCTACGAGCAGTACTTC. Translation: CATRNRGYEQYF.

There are many counts of this clonotype. V gene TRBV4-1 combines with J gene TRBJ2-7; possible D gene TRBD2, 5 bases. The germline V and J ends were trimmed by 1 base and 3 bases, with 10 bases remaining between them. Germline values: CDR1 MGHRA, CDR2 YSYEKL. The CDR3 has 14 amino acids. The CDR3: CASSQVGDIYEQYF. The CDR3 coding sequence is TGCGCCAGCAGCCAAGTCGGGGATATCTACGAGCAGTACTTC.

There are many counts of this clonotype. The rearrangement uses TRBV20-1 and TRBJ1-1; D is uncertain. Germline V gene data show CDR1 as DFQATT and CDR2 as SNEGSKA (reference sequence). There are 12 residues in the CDR3. The germline V and J ends were trimmed by 4 bases and 5 bases, with 11 bases remaining between them. The CDR3 bases are TGCAGTGCTATCGCAGTTTCGACTGAAGCTTTCTTT. This translates into CSAIAVSTEAFF.

The J gene is TRBJ1-2, the V gene TRBV11-2; a possible D gene is TRBD1 (6 bases). CDR3 length: 14 amino acids. Germline V gives CDR1 SGHAT, CDR2 FQNNGV. Deletions cut 3 bases from V and 6 bases from J, with 14 bases between. The CDR3 region has the DNA TGTGCCAGCAGCTTGACGGACAGTTGGGATGGCTACACCTTC. It codes for CASSLTDSWDGYTF.

In this sample, this clonotype turned up many times. The chain employs TRBV7-9 and TRBJ2-3, with D possibly matching TRBD1 (7 bases). The CDR3 is 16 residues long. Trimming cost V 4 bases and J 0 bases, with 14 bases left between them. Germline assignment: CDR1 SEHNR and CDR2 FQNEAQ (reference sequence). CDR3 amino acids: CASSSNGGQSTDTQYF. The CDR3, as DNA: TGTGCCAGCAGCTCGAACGGGGGACAGAGCACAGATACGCAGTATTTT.

The chain recombines TRBV5-6 with TRBJ2-3, with TRBD1 matching 7 bases. J gave up 0 bases and V 6 bases, and 4 bases lay outside the gene matches. The germline V gene encodes CDR1 SGHDT and CDR2 YYEEEE. This CDR3 region has 14 residues. The CDR3 DNA follows: TGTGCCAGCAACCAGGGACAGAGCACAGATACGCAGTATTTT. Translated: CASNQGQSTDTQYF.

This clonotype was observed a handful of times. J is TRBJ2-1 and V is TRBV5-1, with TRBD2 matching 10 bases. Germline CDR1 SGHRS, CDR2 YFSETQ. The CDR3 length is 18 residues. With 1 base clipped from V and 0 bases from J, the junction kept 7 bases outside the gene matches. CDR3 nucleotide sequence: TGCGCCAGCAGCTTGACTATGGCTAGCGGGAGCTCCTACAATGAGCAGTTCTTC. Translating gives CASSLTMASGSSYNEQFF.

Note on this clonotype: This may arise from a read error, as a much more abundant clone is one base away. The rearrangement uses TRBV5-6 and TRBJ2-7; D perhaps matches TRBD2 (5 bases). Germline values: CDR1 SGHDT, CDR2 YYEEEE. The CDR3 runs to 14 residues. The CDR3 nucleotides read TGTGCCAGCAGCGGTGGACTGAAGACCTACAAGCAGTACTTC. Protein product: CASSGGLKTYKQYF.

With regard to this clonotype: A much bigger clone sits one base away, suggesting this may be a read error. This rearrangement joins TRBV12-3 or TRBV12-4 to TRBJ2-3; D possibly corresponds to TRBD2 (5 bases). The CDR3 has 13 amino acids. The CDR3 protein is CASNPSLTDTRYF. The CDR3 DNA reads as TGTGCCAGCAATCCTAGCCTCACAGATACGCGGTATTTT.

This clonotype was counted a few times. The chain recombines TRBV19 with TRBJ2-3; perhaps TRBD2 as D (6 bases). V lost 3 bases to trimming and J lost 0 bases, with 16 bases between them. Germline CDR1 LNHDA, CDR2 SQIVND (reference sequence). This CDR3 spans 17 amino acids. This CDR3 reads CASSIVGGDASTDTQYF. The CDR3, as DNA: TGTGCCAGTAGTATTGTTGGAGGGGATGCCAGCACAGATACGCAGTATTTT.

As concerns this clonotype: Given a much more abundant clone one base away, this may be a read error. This chain connects TRBV7-2 to TRBJ1-6; no firm D call. The CDR3 sequence is 12 residues long. The germline gives CDR1 SGHTA, CDR2 FQGNSA. The CDR3 here is CASSLDVSPLPF. The CDR3 coding sequence is TGTGCCAGCAGCTTAGATGTCTCACCCCTCCCCTTT.

This clonotype was seen only a few times. This chain connects TRBV7-9 to TRBJ2-2, with 9 positions matching TRBD2. The V segment lost 0 bases and the J segment 2 bases; nucleotides outside the gene matches: 4. Germline V gene sequence: CDR1 SEHNR, CDR2 FQNEAQ (reference sequence). The CDR3 has 17 amino acids. The chain's CDR3 is CASSLAGLALNTGELFF. CDR3 DNA: TGTGCCAGCAGCTTAGCGGGACTAGCCTTAAACACCGGGGAGCTGTTTTTT. Using reference TRBV7-9 and TRBJ2-2 for the parts outside the CDR3, the full variable domain is DTGVSQNPRHKITKRGQNVTFRCDPISEHNRLYWYRQTLGQGPEFLTYFQNEAQLEKSRLLSDRFSAERPKGSFSTLEIQRTEQGDSAMYLCASSLAGLALNTGELFFGEGSRLTVL.

This clonotype has at least ten counts. The V gene is TRBV6-4, the J gene TRBJ2-3; 10 bases align to TRBD2. CDR3 size: 14 residues. The germline CDR1 and CDR2 sequences are MRHNA and SNTAGT. Trimming took 5 bases from V and 8 from J; bases not matched to a gene: 7. This CDR3 is CASSLTSGAVTQYF. The CDR3 coding sequence is TGTGCCAGCAGTCTTACTAGCGGGGCTGTTACGCAGTATTTT.

There are many counts of this clonotype. The rearrangement uses TRBV20-1 and TRBJ1-1; D is perhaps TRBD1 (5 bases). The CDR3 is made up of 13 amino acids. V lost 3 bases and J lost 5, with 13 bases in between. Per the germline V gene, CDR1 is DFQATT and CDR2 is SNEGSKA (reference sequence). Written as DNA, the CDR3 is TGCAGTGCTAGGTGGTCCAGGGAAACTGAAGCTTTCTTT. This sequence encodes CSARWSRETEAFF.

This clonotype was observed a handful of times. The V call is TRBV20-1, the J call TRBJ2-3, with 9 nucleotides matching TRBD1. Per germline, CDR1 DFQATT and CDR2 SNEGSKA (reference sequence). V gave up 0 bases and J gave up 2 bases; unmatched junction bases: 9. The CDR3 covers 17 residues. CDR3 coding DNA: TGCAGTGCTAGAGAGGCGTACCGGGACAGGGTCACAGATACGCAGTATTTT. Translating gives CSAREAYRDRVTDTQYF.

For this clonotype: A read error may produce the germline difference seen at one junction end. This chain uses TRBV4-3 with TRBJ2-3; either TRBD1 or TRBD2 may fit D (6 bases each). The CDR3 is 13 amino acids. Germline CDR1 is LGHNA and CDR2 is YSLEER. CDR3 loop: CASSQGGTDTQCF. Here the CDR3 DNA reads TGCGCCAGCAGCCAGGGGGGCACAGATACGCAGTGTTTT.